A single sample is the source of the 2 T cell receptor beta chains below, sequenced in a study of blood T cells in healthy people across ages. A second PCR, run for roughly 6 to 11 cycles, used a sample-barcoded 5' primer plus a J-beta primer mix. A single record per CDR3 protein comes from TCRdb applying MiXCR to the 5' RACE reads. The table includes roughly 830,000 distinct CDR3 sequences, approximately 59% detected once. Sequencing used blood. The receptors stem from a man between 25 and 39 years old in good health.

This sequence joins TRBV4-2 and TRBJ2-1; 13 bases are a match to TRBD2. The germline gives CDR1 LGHNA, CDR2 YNFKEQ. The ends lost 3 bases at V and 5 bases at J; junction bases unmatched: 7. The CDR3 extends over 17 amino acids. The DNA for the CDR3 is TGTGCCAGCAGCCAGTCACTAGCGGGGGGGACCCACAATGAGCAGTTCTTC. Translation gives CASSQSLAGGTHNEQFF.

V usage is TRBV3-1 and J usage is TRBJ2-1; the D gene could be TRBD1 or TRBD2 (5 bases each). The ends were cut back, 1 base at V and 4 bases at J, with 11 bases in the middle. Germline V gene sequence: CDR1 LGHDT, CDR2 YNNKEL (reference sequence). The CDR3 loop spans 15 amino acids. The CDR3 DNA follows: TGTGCCAGCAGCCAAGTCGGGACGGTTTACAATGAGCAGTTCTTC. It codes for CASSQVGTVYNEQFF.